Presented here are 29 T cell receptor beta chains from one specimen sequenced in a study of blood T cell repertoires in COVID-19 (TCRdb year 2020). Preparation of the library involved the immunoSEQ multiplex PCR assay. Not all clones reach the TCRdb copy of this immuneACCESS table, which keeps in-frame sequences only. Checked studies attribute under half of the gap to unresolved V genes and leave the rest unexplained. In all, the sample holds about 230,000 clones, and 83% of those were seen once. Jointly, the top ten make up 2% to 3% of the sample. Input material: peripheral blood. All receptors derive from a woman in her seventies with active or convalescent COVID-19.

The V call is TRBV7-7, the J call TRBJ2-3; 7 bases match TRBD1. J lost 0 bases, V lost 5 bases, and 2 bases had no gene match. Germline V gene sequence: CDR1 SSHAT, CDR2 FNYEAQ (reference sequence). The length of the CDR3 is 14 residues. Here the CDR3 DNA reads TGTGCCAGCAGCACAGGGGCCAGCACAGATACGCAGTATTTT. This codes for CASSTGASTDTQYF. The complete variable domain, with remaining parts taken from reference TRBV7-7 and TRBJ2-3, reads GAGVSQSPRYKVTKRGQDVTLRCDPISSHATLYWYQQALGQGPEFLTYFNYEAQPDKSGLPSDRFSAERPEGSISTLTIQRTEQRDSAMYRCASSTGASTDTQYFGPGTRLTVL.

This clone was seen once. DNA of the CDR3: TGTGCCAGCAGTCTAGCCCCTAACTCCTACAATGAGCAGTTCTTC. The encoded protein is CASSLAPNSYNEQFF. This chain uses TRBV27 with TRBJ2-1; TRBD2 might be the D (5 bases). V was shortened by 5 bases and J by 0 bases, with 11 bases between the two germline ends. Germline CDR1 reads MNHEY; CDR2 reads SMNVEV (reference sequence). This CDR3 comprises 15 residues.

The CDR3 loop reads CASSFSSGTDTQYF. The CDR3 region has the DNA TGTGCCAGCAGCTTTAGTAGCGGCACAGATACGCAGTATTTT. The rearrangement joins TRBV11-2 to TRBJ2-3, with a possible D match to TRBD2 (5 bases). CDR1 is SGHAT and CDR2 is FQNNGV in the germline V gene. This CDR3 is built from 14 residues. Trimming shortened V by 3 bases and J by 1 base, and 8 bases separated the two germline ends.

This clone was detected once. The rearrangement links TRBV28 to TRBJ2-3, with TRBD1 as a possible D gene (7 bases). Germline-derived CDR1 and CDR2 are MDHEN and SYDVKM. Trimming pared 1 base from V and 5 bases from J, leaving 16 bases between. The CDR3 is made up of 16 amino acids. The CDR3 DNA reads TGTGCCAGCAGTTTATTGGCAGGGGGAGGTATAGATACGCAGTATTTT. Its protein product is CASSLLAGGGIDTQYF.

J is TRBJ2-1 and V is TRBV7-9; maybe TRBD2 (5 bases). With 3 bases removed from V and 9 bases from J, the gap between germline ends came to 9 bases. The germline V gene has CDR1 SEHNR and CDR2 FQNEAQ (reference sequence). The CDR3 spans 12 residues. The CDR3: CASSFRGSEQFF. The CDR3 DNA reads TGTGCCAGCAGCTTTCGGGGATCTGAGCAGTTCTTC. Combining the CDR3 with reference TRBV7-9 and TRBJ2-1 gives the whole variable domain DTGVSQNPRHKITKRGQNVTFRCDPISEHNRLYWYRQTLGQGPEFLTYFQNEAQLEKSRLLSDRFSAERPKGSFSTLEIQRTEQGDSAMYLCASSFRGSEQFFGPGTRLTVL.

V is TRBV11-2 and J is TRBJ1-1, with D possibly being TRBD1 (5 bases). This CDR3 comprises 14 residues. Trimming shortened V by 3 bases and J by 4 bases, and 12 bases separated the two germline ends. The germline gives CDR1 SGHAT, CDR2 FQNNGV. The CDR3 region has the DNA TGTGCCAGCAGCTTCCAAGGGGTTAGCACTGAAGCTTTCTTT. Translating it yields CASSFQGVSTEAFF.

The chain recombines TRBV4-2 with TRBJ1-2; 9 bases are a match to TRBD1. V lost 2 bases, J lost 6 bases, and 4 bases stayed unmatched. Germline loops: CDR1 LGHNA, CDR2 YNFKEQ. CDR3 size: 14 residues. CDR3 bases: TGTGCCAGCAGCCAACCCGGGACAGGGAATGGCTACACCTTC. Translating gives CASSQPGTGNGYTF.

The rearrangement uses TRBV6-5 and TRBJ1-2, with D perhaps matching TRBD1 (6 bases). This CDR3 is built from 12 residues. V lost 5 bases and J lost 9, with 13 bases in between. CDR1 and CDR2 (germline): MNHEY, SVGAGI. CDR3 DNA sequence: TGTGCCAGCAGTCAGGGGACCGATAGCTACACCTTC. Its protein product is CASSQGTDSYTF.

J is TRBJ2-7 and V is TRBV9; TRBD2 matches 10 bases. This CDR3 has 16 amino acids. CDR1 is SGDLS, CDR2 YYNGEE, per germline. The junction had 10 bases not matched to a gene; V was cut back by 4 bases and J by 3 bases. The CDR3 region is CASSPQERGGGYEQYF. CDR3 bases: TGTGCCAGCAGCCCTCAGGAGCGGGGGGGAGGCTACGAGCAGTACTTC.

The V gene is TRBV28, the J gene TRBJ1-2, with TRBD1 matching 8 bases. CDR1 is MDHEN and CDR2 is SYDVKM in the germline V gene. The CDR3 sequence is 13 residues long. V shed 4 bases, J shed 6 bases, and the junction held 4 bases outside the gene matches. Here the CDR3 DNA reads TGTGCCAGCAGTTGGGACAGGAGGAATGGCTACACCTTC. Translated: CASSWDRRNGYTF.

In nucleotides, the CDR3 is TGTGCCAGCAGTGAATTCGGGGTCATGAACACTGAAGCTTTCTTT. Residues: CASSEFGVMNTEAFF. The genes are TRBV6-1 and TRBJ1-1; no firm D call. This CDR3 is 15 amino acids long. Germline CDR1 is MNHNS and CDR2 is SASEGT. V was pared by 2 bases and J by 0 bases, with 10 bases between.

The chain links TRBV7-9 to TRBJ2-5, with TRBD2 as a possible D gene (6 bases). The CDR3 spans 15 residues. Germline V CDR1 and CDR2: SEHNR, FQNEAQ (reference sequence). V lost 1 base and J 4 bases, leaving 13 bases between the germline ends. DNA of the CDR3: TGTGCCAGCAGCTTAGGGGACTGGGCAGGAGAGACCCAGTACTTC. Translation gives CASSLGDWAGETQYF.

The chain combines TRBV7-6 with TRBJ2-7; no definite D call. CDR1 is SGHVS and CDR2 is FNYEAQ in the germline V gene. V lost 4 bases, J lost 3 bases, and 7 bases lay in between. The CDR3 sequence is 12 residues long. The CDR3 here is CASSYSGYEQYF. CDR3 DNA sequence: TGTGCCAGCAGCTACAGTGGCTACGAGCAGTACTTC.

J is TRBJ1-6 and V is TRBV7-3, with D maybe TRBD1 (6 bases). CDR3 length: 14 amino acids. V shed 5 bases and J shed 10 bases, with 15 bases lying between them. Per the germline V gene, CDR1 is SGHTA and CDR2 is FQGTGA. The DNA of the CDR3 is TGTGCCAGCAGCCTAGGGGGAGGGGACTCACCCCTCCACTTT. The encoded protein is CASSLGGGDSPLHF.

The chain carries TRBV27 and TRBJ2-1; 7 bases map to TRBD1. The CDR3 totals 19 residues. CDR1 is MNHEY and CDR2 is SMNVEV in the germline V gene (reference sequence). V was clipped by 5 bases and J by 6 bases; unmatched bases: 22. The CDR3 is CASSHQGVGQRRRGNEQFF. The CDR3 DNA sequence: TGTGCCAGCAGTCATCAGGGGGTCGGTCAGCGGAGAAGGGGCAATGAGCAGTTCTTC.

The chain is built from TRBV28 and TRBJ2-1; no definite D call. The CDR3 contains 14 residues. Germline values: CDR1 MDHEN, CDR2 SYDVKM. Trimming left V 7 bases short and J 1 base short, with 11 bases between. CDR3 coding DNA: TGTGCCAGCAACCCTCAGTTGTCCTACAATGAGCAGTTCTTC. Translating it yields CASNPQLSYNEQFF.

V and J are TRBV19 and TRBJ2-1, with TRBD2 as a possible D gene (6 bases). This CDR3 is built from 13 residues. CDR1 LNHDA and CDR2 SQIVND come from the germline V gene (reference sequence). V was clipped by 4 bases and J by 6 bases, with 10 bases between them. As DNA, the CDR3 is TGTGCCAGTAGTAGCGGGGCGGTCAATGAGCAGTTCTTC. Translated, it gives CASSSGAVNEQFF.

This chain connects TRBV18 to TRBJ2-3; 9 bases align to TRBD1. The CDR3 runs 18 residues. CDR1 KGHSH and CDR2 LQKENI come from the germline V gene. The J segment lost 0 bases and the V segment lost 5 bases, leaving 12 bases of the junction unmatched. The CDR3: CASSSPGQGHLSTDTQYF. The CDR3 DNA reads TGTGCCAGCTCATCCCCGGGACAGGGCCATCTGAGCACAGATACGCAGTATTTT.

The chain employs TRBV5-1 and TRBJ2-3; 8 bases map to TRBD1. This CDR3 has 16 amino acids. V shed 0 bases, J shed 6 bases, and the junction held 9 bases outside the gene matches. Germline CDR1 and CDR2: SGHRS and YFSETQ. CDR3 nucleotides: TGCGCCAGCAGCTTGGTGCCCCAGGGGGCGTCGGATACGCAGTATTTT. It is translated as CASSLVPQGASDTQYF.

The rearrangement links TRBV6-6 to TRBJ2-7, with unresolved D. Trimming cost V 6 bases and J 5 bases, with 17 bases left between them. CDR1 is MNHNY and CDR2 is SVGAGI in the germline V gene (reference sequence). This CDR3 is 14 amino acids long. CDR3 amino acids: CASSLDPSTHEQYF. CDR3 sequence (DNA): TGTGCCAGCAGCCTTGACCCGTCGACTCACGAGCAGTACTTC.

This clone was detected a few times. The rearrangement links TRBV3-1 (or the pseudogene TRBV3-2) to TRBJ1-1; 8 bases map to TRBD1. Germline V lookup: CDR1 LGHDT, CDR2 YNNKEL (reference sequence). CDR3 length equals 14 residues. V gave up 4 bases and J gave up 1 base; unmatched junction bases: 2. The CDR3 sequence: CASSLTGGNTEAFF. CDR3 sequence (DNA): TGTGCCAGCAGCCTTACAGGGGGGAACACTGAAGCTTTCTTT.

This clone was seen just once. The chain uses TRBV11-3 and TRBJ2-2; TRBD2 is a possible D gene (5 bases). The CDR3 runs 15 residues. The germline CDR1 and CDR2 sequences are SGHNT and YENEEA. V was shortened by 3 bases and J by 0 bases, with 8 bases between the two germline ends. The CDR3 nucleotides are TGTGCCAGCAGCTTGAAGCGGACGAACACCGGGGAGCTGTTTTTT. Translation: CASSLKRTNTGELFF.

J is TRBJ1-2 and V is TRBV6-1, with a tentative D call TRBD1 (5 bases). V was shortened by 1 base and J by 4 bases, with 13 bases between the two germline ends. The CDR3 consists of 15 residues. In germline, CDR1 is MNHNS, CDR2 SASEGT. This CDR3 reads CASSEGRGAAYGYTF. The CDR3 region has the DNA TGTGCCAGCAGTGAAGGAAGGGGCGCGGCCTATGGCTACACCTTC.

This clone appeared a single time. The J gene is TRBJ1-2, the V gene TRBV29-1, with 7 bases identical to TRBD1. After removal of 4 bases from V and 4 bases from J, the junction contained 0 bases not matched to a gene. CDR1 is SQVTM, CDR2 ANQGSEA, per germline. There are 11 residues in the CDR3. The CDR3 sequence: CSVGDSYGYTF. DNA of the CDR3: TGCAGCGTTGGGGACAGCTATGGCTACACCTTC.

The V and J genes are TRBV5-1 and TRBJ1-2; unclear D gene. The CDR3 is 14 residues long. CDR1 is SGHRS and CDR2 is YFSETQ in the germline V gene. The germline V and J ends were trimmed by 4 bases and 1 base, with 11 bases remaining between them. This CDR3 reads CASSPEPDNYGYTF. The CDR3 DNA reads TGCGCCAGCAGCCCGGAGCCGGATAACTATGGCTACACCTTC.

In its sample, this clone was seen once. The chain is built from TRBV6-5 and TRBJ2-7, with a tentative D call TRBD2 (6 bases). Germline values: CDR1 MNHEY, CDR2 SVGAGI. V was shortened by 3 bases and J by 3 bases, with 15 bases between the two germline ends. The length of the CDR3 is 15 residues. CDR3 nucleotides: TGTGCCAGCAGTTATAGTCCGGGACTTCTCTACGAGCAGTACTTC. Its protein product is CASSYSPGLLYEQYF.

CDR3 bases: TGTGCCAGCAGTCTGGGCAGGGTAGAGAATCAGCCCCAGCATTTT. This encodes CASSLGRVENQPQHF. The rearrangement uses TRBV6-2 or TRBV6-3 and TRBJ1-5; tentatively, D is TRBD1 (5 bases). The germline V gene encodes CDR1 MNHEY and CDR2 SVGEGT. The CDR3 is made up of 15 amino acids. V lost 5 bases, J lost 4 bases, and 15 bases lay in between.

This chain links TRBV5-1 with TRBJ2-5; TRBD1 matches 11 bases. Germline-derived CDR1 and CDR2 are SGHRS and YFSETQ. This CDR3 region has 16 residues. V lost 0 bases and J lost 1; bases outside the gene matches: 2. This chain's CDR3 is CASSLAGTGGQETQYF. CDR3 nucleotide sequence: TGCGCCAGCAGCTTGGCCGGGACAGGGGGCCAAGAGACCCAGTACTTC.

The J gene is TRBJ2-2, the V gene TRBV5-4; D gene ambiguous. This CDR3 is 15 amino acids long. The germline V gene encodes CDR1 SGHNT and CDR2 YYREEE (reference sequence). V was clipped by 0 bases and J by 2 bases, with 8 bases between them. In DNA form, the CDR3 reads TGTGCCAGCAGCTTGGCTAGGTTTAACACCGGGGAGCTGTTTTTT. This translates into CASSLARFNTGELFF.